This T cell receptor beta chain was recorded in a study of CD4 T cells in relation to SARS-CoV-2 and coronaviruses. The CDR3 is 13 residues long. V shed 2 bases and J shed 7 bases, with 8 bases lying between them. The V gene's germline CDR1 is KGHDR and CDR2 SFDVKD. A remark on this clone: Its antigen is not identified.

Sequencing used immunoSEQ multiplex PCR; TCRdb keeps in-frame clones, though not all of them. The table lists some 45,000 clones, around 79% of them singletons, with 1.1% to 1.5% in the top ten. General observations from the study: SARS-CoV-2-driven expansion was significantly weaker in crossreactive than monoreactive clones.

The sequence came from an adult with COVID-19. The sequenced sample consisted of naive CD4+ T cells from PBMCs, cultured in vitro. Subset noted: naive CD4+ T cells isolated by negative enrichment. V is TRBV24-1 and J is TRBJ2-1, with D possibly TRBD2 on 6 matching bases. This CDR3 reads CATSDSGGNEQFF. The CDR3 coding sequence is TGTGCCACCAGTGATTCCGGGGGAAATGAGCAGTTCTTC.